The 28 T cell receptor beta chains given below trace back to one sample, sequenced in a study of shared clonotypes between healthy human individuals (dated by TCRdb to about 2020). Library preparation employed the immunoSEQ multiplex PCR assay. TCRdb stores this immuneACCESS table with in-frame sequences only. Part of the clones is absent; in the studies checked, under half of the shortfall reflects unresolved V genes, and no reason is known for the rest. Here the sample has roughly 2.4 million clones; about 94% occur a single time. The ten largest clones represent about 0.13% of the sample. The sequenced sample was naive CD4+ T cells sorted from blood. The sample's cell subset or site label is to be understood as: CD45RA+ positively selected. The origin of the receptors is a man younger than 30 in good health.

This chain connects TRBV7-2 to TRBJ2-1; D uncertain. Germline-derived CDR1 and CDR2 are SGHTA and FQGNSA. V dropped 0 bases and J dropped 0 bases, with 9 bases sitting between them. The CDR3 is 16 amino acids. CDR3 coding DNA: TGTGCCAGCAGCTTAGCTAGCCGGAGCTCCTACAATGAGCAGTTCTTC. As protein: CASSLASRSSYNEQFF.

This clone was detected a few times. The chain has TRBV10-1 and TRBJ1-5; possibly TRBD1 for D (5 bases). The CDR3 sequence is 14 residues long. V dropped 3 bases and J dropped 0 bases, with 6 bases sitting between them. Germline CDR1 is WNHNN and CDR2 is SYGVQD (reference sequence). The chain's CDR3 is CASSEGTSNQPQHF. The CDR3, as DNA: TGCGCCAGCAGTGAAGGGACTAGCAATCAGCCCCAGCATTTT.

The chain links TRBV7-2 to TRBJ2-7, with TRBD2 matching 13 bases. CDR1 is SGHTA and CDR2 is FQGNSA in the germline V gene. The CDR3 totals 16 residues. V lost 3 bases and J lost 6; bases outside the gene matches: 8. The CDR3 DNA follows: TGTGCCAGCAGCTTCGTTGAACTAGCGGGAGGGACCGAGCAGTACTTC. It yields the protein CASSFVELAGGTEQYF.

A word on this clone: This specimen includes other DNA sequences encoding the same CDR3. This chain uses TRBV25-1 with TRBJ2-3; D possibly corresponds to TRBD1 (6 bases). The CDR3 contains 14 residues. V lost 3 bases, J lost 0 bases, and 7 bases lay in between. The germline V gene has CDR1 MGHDK and CDR2 SYGVNS. CDR3 protein: CASSDRGSTDTQYF. Here the CDR3 DNA reads TGTGCCAGCAGTGACAGGGGTAGCACAGATACGCAGTATTTT.

This chain links TRBV13 with TRBJ2-7; no clear D. Trimming removed 0 bases at V and 4 bases at J, with 10 bases between. From germline, CDR1 is PRHDT and CDR2 FYEKMQ (reference sequence). This CDR3 is 14 amino acids long. The CDR3 protein is CASSLGQQPYEQYF. CDR3 in DNA: TGTGCCAGCAGCTTAGGCCAGCAGCCATACGAGCAGTACTTC.

A remark on this clone: This same CDR3 is encoded by further DNA sequences in the sample. CDR3 coding DNA: TGCGCCAGCAGCTCCGGACTAGCCAGCACAGATACGCAGTATTTT. This translates into CASSSGLASTDTQYF. This chain uses TRBV5-1 with TRBJ2-3; 8 bases fit TRBD2. Germline loops: CDR1 SGHRS, CDR2 YFSETQ. V was pared by 3 bases and J by 0 bases, with 3 bases of the junction left unmatched. There are 15 residues in the CDR3.

The chain recombines TRBV11-3 with TRBJ2-1; 9 positions agree with TRBD2. The CDR3 spans 16 residues. Germline CDR1 and CDR2: SGHNT and YENEEA. V lost 4 bases to trimming and J lost 6 bases; unmatched junction nucleotides: 10. The DNA of the CDR3 is TGTGCCAGCAGCTCCCCCGGGACTAGCCTTCTCAATGAGCAGTTCTTC. Amino acid sequence: CASSSPGTSLLNEQFF.

This clone has only one observation. The chain carries TRBV30 and TRBJ2-3; D call uncertain. The CDR3 has 12 amino acids. The germline CDR1 and CDR2 sequences are GTSNPN and SVGIG (reference sequence). V lost 3 bases to trimming and J lost 2 bases, with 6 bases between them. In DNA form, the CDR3 reads TGTGCCTGGAGGCTGCCCACAGATACGCAGTATTTT. It specifies CAWRLPTDTQYF.

The V and J genes are TRBV15 and TRBJ2-2; a weak D match, TRBD2 (5 bases). Germline V gene sequence: CDR1 LNHNV, CDR2 YYDKDF (reference sequence). The CDR3 has 17 residues. V dropped 0 bases and J dropped 1 base, with 12 bases sitting between them. CDR3 sequence reads: CATSRDLPGKNTGELFF. CDR3 sequence (DNA): TGTGCCACCAGCAGAGATTTGCCGGGGAAGAACACCGGGGAGCTGTTTTTT.

The V and J genes are TRBV12-5 and TRBJ2-1, with a weak D call TRBD2 (6 bases). The germline CDR1 and CDR2 sequences are LGHNT and FRNRAP. V dropped 1 base and J dropped 15 bases, with 16 bases sitting between them. This CDR3 comprises 13 residues. The CDR3 here is CASGLDGTPEGFF. Here the CDR3 DNA reads TGTGCTAGTGGTTTGGACGGGACTCCTGAGGGGTTCTTC.

V is TRBV30 and J is TRBJ2-2, with D tentatively TRBD2 (7 bases). V was trimmed by 8 bases and J by 5 bases, leaving 18 bases between them. This CDR3 is built from 14 residues. Germline CDR1 is GTSNPN and CDR2 is SVGIG (reference sequence). CDR3 region: CAAQGGGWTGELFF. The CDR3 bases are TGTGCCGCACAGGGAGGGGGTTGGACCGGGGAGCTGTTTTTT.

The rearrangement uses TRBV30 and TRBJ1-2, with 7 nucleotides matching TRBD1. V lost 7 bases to trimming and J lost 2 bases; unmatched junction nucleotides: 7. Germline assignment: CDR1 GTSNPN and CDR2 SVGIG (reference sequence). The CDR3 is made up of 13 amino acids. The DNA for the CDR3 is TGTGCCTTGTTAACAGGGGAAAACTATGGCTACACCTTC. This gives the protein CALLTGENYGYTF.

This clone was found a few times. The chain couples TRBV30 to TRBJ1-6; perhaps TRBD1 as D (6 bases). V was pared by 4 bases and J by 10 bases, with 23 bases between. The CDR3 has 16 residues. Germline V gene data show CDR1 as GTSNPN and CDR2 as SVGIG (reference sequence). For the CDR3, the DNA is TGTGCCTGGATGAGAACAGGGTACGCGAAGGGATCACCCCTCCACTTT. The encoded protein is CAWMRTGYAKGSPLHF.

This chain uses TRBV16 with TRBJ2-7; TRBD2 agrees at 13 bases. The J segment lost 4 bases and the V segment lost 4 bases, leaving 1 base of the junction unmatched. This CDR3 has 14 residues. Germline V CDR1 and CDR2: KGHSY, FQNENV. CDR3: CASSPTSGGYEQYF. The CDR3 nucleotides read TGTGCCAGCAGCCCGACTAGCGGGGGGTACGAGCAGTACTTC.

The chain is built from TRBV7-9 and TRBJ2-7; 7 nucleotides agree with TRBD2. The CDR3 is 14 residues long. V lost 4 bases, J lost 5 bases, and 8 bases stayed unmatched. In germline, CDR1 is SEHNR, CDR2 FQNEAQ (reference sequence). The CDR3 is CASSSRGGTNEQYF. As DNA, the CDR3 is TGTGCCAGCAGCTCCCGGGGAGGGACTAACGAGCAGTACTTC. Together with reference TRBV7-9 and TRBJ2-7, the CDR3 gives the full variable domain: DTGVSQNPRHKITKRGQNVTFRCDPISEHNRLYWYRQTLGQGPEFLTYFQNEAQLEKSRLLSDRFSAERPKGSFSTLEIQRTEQGDSAMYLCASSSRGGTNEQYFGPGTRLTVT.

The rearrangement joins TRBV6-1 to TRBJ1-5; 10 bases line up with TRBD1. This CDR3 region has 15 residues. Unmatched junction bases numbered 5, after V lost 6 bases and J lost 3 bases. In germline, CDR1 is MNHNS, CDR2 SASEGT. DNA for the CDR3: TGTGCCAGCAGGGGGGACAGGGGTAACAATCAGCCCCAGCATTTT. Amino acids: CASRGDRGNNQPQHF.

The chain recombines TRBV13 with TRBJ1-1; tentative D call: TRBD1 (6 bases). Deletions cut 5 bases from V and 4 bases from J, with 11 bases between. CDR1 is PRHDT, CDR2 FYEKMQ, per germline (reference sequence). The CDR3 length is 13 residues. The CDR3, as DNA: TGTGCCAGCAGCCTAGACAGGAGCACTGAAGCTTTCTTT. This translates into CASSLDRSTEAFF.

The V call is TRBV25-1, the J call TRBJ2-5; either TRBD1 or TRBD2 may supply D (6 bases each). Trimming stripped 5 bases from V and 1 base from J, with 20 bases between. This CDR3 has 17 amino acids. CDR1 is MGHDK and CDR2 is SYGVNS in the germline V gene. The chain's CDR3 is CASSPLLGGGGQETQYF. Written as DNA, the CDR3 is TGTGCCAGCAGTCCCCTTTTGGGCGGAGGGGGCCAAGAGACCCAGTACTTC.

This chain joins TRBV7-9 and TRBJ1-3; perhaps TRBD1 as D (5 bases). V was clipped by 2 bases and J by 0 bases, with 11 bases between them. Germline lookup yields CDR1 SEHNR and CDR2 FQNEAQ (reference sequence). This CDR3 region has 16 residues. The chain's CDR3 is CASSLPTGTSGNTIYF. For the CDR3, the DNA is TGTGCCAGCAGCTTACCTACAGGCACCTCTGGAAACACCATATATTTT.

The chain uses TRBV7-2 and TRBJ1-3, with D perhaps TRBD1 (5 bases). CDR3 length equals 17 residues. V was shortened by 6 bases and J by 3 bases, with 21 bases between the two germline ends. The V gene's germline CDR1 is SGHTA and CDR2 FQGNSA. CDR3 nucleotides: TGTGCCAGCAGTTCCCACCAAGCCCGGGGGGTTGGAAACACCATATATTTT. This translates into CASSSHQARGVGNTIYF. Drawing the rest from reference TRBV7-2 and TRBJ1-3, the complete variable domain is GAGVSQSPSNKVTEKGKDVELRCDPISGHTALYWYRQSLGQGLEFLIYFQGNSAPDKSGLPSDRFSAERTGGSVSTLTIQRTQQEDSAVYLCASSSHQARGVGNTIYFGEGSWLTVV.

V usage is TRBV5-1 and J usage is TRBJ2-4; D assignment may be TRBD1 or TRBD2 (6 bases each). The germline gives CDR1 SGHRS, CDR2 YFSETQ. Trimming pared 1 base from V and 0 bases from J, leaving 11 bases between. The CDR3 length is 16 residues. CDR3 coding DNA: TGCGCCAGCAGCTTGATCGGGGGCTCAGCCAAAAACATTCAGTACTTC. Its protein is CASSLIGGSAKNIQYF.

The V gene is TRBV5-1, the J gene TRBJ2-2; either TRBD1 or TRBD2 may supply D (6 bases each). The length of the CDR3 is 15 residues. V was cut by 4 bases and J by 6 bases, with 16 bases left in between. Germline V gene sequence: CDR1 SGHRS, CDR2 YFSETQ. CDR3 sequence: CASSPTIGGSGELFF. CDR3 DNA: TGCGCCAGCAGCCCCACCATCGGGGGCTCCGGGGAGCTGTTTTTT.

The chain combines TRBV6-1 with TRBJ2-2; D is undetermined. This CDR3 region has 14 residues. Trimming took off 0 bases at V and 6 bases at J, with 8 bases between the two ends. Germline V gene sequence: CDR1 MNHNS, CDR2 SASEGT. The CDR3 sequence: CASSEAGPAGELFF. For the CDR3, the DNA is TGTGCCAGCAGTGAAGCAGGGCCCGCCGGGGAGCTGTTTTTT.

DNA for the CDR3: TGCGCCAGCAGTGCGTCCTCTGGGTCTAGCACAGATACGCAGTATTTT. Translation gives CASSASSGSSTDTQYF. The gene calls are TRBV10-1 and TRBJ2-3; D is uncertain. Germline V gene lookup returns CDR1 WNHNN and CDR2 SYGVQD (reference sequence). The CDR3 is 16 residues long. With 4 bases removed from V and 0 bases from J, the gap between germline ends came to 14 bases.

The chain joins TRBV19 to TRBJ2-3, with D unclear. The CDR3 covers 14 residues. V was trimmed by 6 bases and J by 0 bases, leaving 10 bases between them. Germline V CDR1 and CDR2: LNHDA, SQIVND (reference sequence). CDR3 sequence (DNA): TGTGCCAGTAGCTATTCGGCTAGCACAGATACGCAGTATTTT. Its translation: CASSYSASTDTQYF.

The gene calls are TRBV7-3 and TRBJ2-5; TRBD2 matches 12 bases. The V and J ends lost 5 bases and 4 bases, in that order; junction bases with no gene match: 8. In germline, CDR1 is SGHTA, CDR2 FQGTGA. CDR3 length equals 16 residues. CDR3 sequence reads: CASSPGLAGPRETQYF. As DNA, the CDR3 is TGTGCCAGCAGCCCTGGACTAGCGGGGCCCCGAGAGACCCAGTACTTC.

The rearrangement links TRBV5-6 to TRBJ1-6, with 9 bases identical to TRBD1. The junction had 6 bases not matched to a gene; V was cut back by 5 bases and J by 0 bases. Germline CDR1 is SGHDT and CDR2 is YYEEEE. This CDR3 contains 17 residues. This CDR3 is CASSLRDRASYNSPLHF. As DNA, the CDR3 is TGTGCCAGCAGTTTGCGGGACAGGGCCTCCTATAATTCACCCCTCCACTTT.

V usage is TRBV19 and J usage is TRBJ1-1; D unclear. CDR1 and CDR2 from the germline V gene are LNHDA and SQIVND (reference sequence). This CDR3 comprises 14 residues. V lost 4 bases and J lost 4, with 13 bases in between. The CDR3 nucleotides read TGTGCCAGTAGTACACCCGGGATCCCCACTGAAGCTTTCTTT. This translates into CASSTPGIPTEAFF.